These 17 T cell receptor beta chains came from one sample sequenced in a study of cytomegalovirus exposure and HLA in healthy donors. Use of 60 Vbeta and 13 Jbeta primers characterized the PCR. Repertoires were generated with immunoSEQ multiplex PCR, while TCRdb's copy carries only in-frame clones and drops some. The sample lists 140,000 or so clones; roughly 86% were seen once. Source material: PBMCs. These receptor sequences come from a woman aged 40 to 50 in good health and CMV-seronegative.

The chain joins TRBV21-1 to TRBJ1-5; the tabulated D call, TRBD1, remains unverified against the DNA. TRBV21-1 is an annotated pseudogene. There are 13 residues in the CDR3. CDR3 nucleotide sequence: TGTGCCAGCAGCAAAGGAACACATCAGCCCCAGCATTTT. Its protein is CASSKGTHQPQHF.

This sequence joins TRBV7-2 and TRBJ1-6, with unresolved D. V lost 0 bases and J 6 bases, leaving 15 bases between the germline ends. Germline values: CDR1 SGHTA, CDR2 FQGNSA. The CDR3 sequence is 17 residues long. CDR3 residues: CASSLAASWSGNSPLHF. The CDR3, as DNA: TGTGCCAGCAGCTTAGCGGCCAGTTGGAGTGGTAATTCACCCCTCCACTTT. Full variable domain (outside the CDR3, taken from reference TRBV7-2 and TRBJ1-6): GAGVSQSPSNKVTEKGKDVELRCDPISGHTALYWYRQSLGQGLEFLIYFQGNSAPDKSGLPSDRFSAERTGGSVSTLTIQRTQQEDSAVYLCASSLAASWSGNSPLHFGNGTRLTVT.

The rearrangement joins TRBV6-1 to TRBJ2-7; D gene unclear. This CDR3 has 13 residues. Between the trimmed V and J ends, which lost 5 bases and 6 bases, there was a span of 14 bases. Germline-derived CDR1 and CDR2 are MNHNS and SASEGT. CDR3 nucleotide sequence: TGTGCCAGCAGTTTAAGCCTCTGGGCCGAGCAGTACTTC. Protein sequence: CASSLSLWAEQYF.

This clone was recorded once. The CDR3 nucleotides read TGTGCCAGCAGTGTAGGCGGGTTGCCACACAATGAGCAGTTCTTC. Its translation: CASSVGGLPHNEQFF. The chain employs TRBV6-1 and TRBJ2-1, with D possibly being TRBD2 (5 bases). V lost 4 bases and J lost 5, with 15 bases in between. CDR3 length: 15 residues. CDR1 and CDR2 (germline): MNHNS, SASEGT.

This chain connects TRBV5-1 to TRBJ2-7, with D possibly being TRBD1 (6 bases). This CDR3 spans 12 amino acids. Germline V gene sequence: CDR1 SGHRS, CDR2 YFSETQ. Trimming shortened V by 3 bases and J by 5 bases, and 9 bases separated the two germline ends. In DNA, the CDR3 is TGCGCCAGCAGCTCCAGGGGTCACGAGCAGTACTTC. Protein sequence: CASSSRGHEQYF.

V usage is TRBV28 and J usage is TRBJ1-1, with 9 bases that match TRBD1. The trim removed 7 bases at V and 5 bases at J, leaving 5 bases unmatched. The CDR3 contains 13 residues. CDR1 and CDR2 from the germline V gene are MDHEN and SYDVKM. The CDR3 protein is CASMGQGGTEAFF. DNA for the CDR3: TGTGCCAGCATGGGACAGGGAGGAACTGAAGCTTTCTTT.

The chain combines TRBV28 with TRBJ2-7; no firm D call. Trimming shortened V by 8 bases and J by 3 bases, and 8 bases separated the two germline ends. CDR3 length: 11 residues. Germline CDR1 MDHEN, CDR2 SYDVKM. Here the CDR3 reads CASGLLYEQYF. The DNA for the CDR3 is TGTGCCAGCGGTCTACTCTACGAGCAGTACTTC.

For the CDR3, the DNA is TGCGCCAGCACGGGGTCTGGAAACACCATATATTTT. It codes for CASTGSGNTIYF. The chain is built from TRBV5-1 and TRBJ1-3, with D uncertain. Between the trimmed V and J ends, which lost 6 bases and 1 base, there was a span of 5 bases. Germline CDR1 is SGHRS and CDR2 is YFSETQ. This CDR3 spans 12 amino acids.

V is TRBV5-6 and J is TRBJ2-4, with 10 bases that match TRBD1. The CDR3 is made up of 14 amino acids. The ends lost 4 bases at V and 10 bases at J; junction bases unmatched: 8. Germline V gene lookup returns CDR1 SGHDT and CDR2 YYEEEE. CDR3 nucleotide sequence: TGTGCCAGCAGCCTGACGGGACAGGGGAGGATTCAGTACTTC. Its protein is CASSLTGQGRIQYF.

The chain employs TRBV29-1 and TRBJ2-1; D remains unclear. V lost 4 bases to trimming and J lost 8 bases, with 9 bases between them. The CDR3 has 11 residues. CDR1 and CDR2 from the germline V gene are SQVTM and ANQGSEA. The CDR3 DNA sequence: TGCAGCGTTGGTCTAGTTGATGAGCAGTTCTTC. This translates into CSVGLVDEQFF.

V is TRBV28 and J is TRBJ2-1; 9 nucleotides match TRBD2. Looked up from germline, CDR1 is MDHEN and CDR2 is SYDVKM. CDR3 length equals 16 residues. Unmatched junction bases numbered 6, after V lost 5 bases and J lost 1 base. The CDR3 DNA reads as TGTGCCAGCAGTGAGGCGGGAGGGAAATCCTACAATGAGCAGTTCTTC. It specifies CASSEAGGKSYNEQFF. Combining the CDR3 with reference TRBV28 and TRBJ2-1 gives the whole variable domain DVKVTQSSRYLVKRTGEKVFLECVQDMDHENMFWYRQDPGLGLRLIYFSYDVKMKEKGDIPEGYSVSREKKERFSLILESASTNQTSMYLCASSEAGGKSYNEQFFGPGTRLTVL.

The J gene is TRBJ2-7, the V gene TRBV27; 10 bases align to TRBD2. The CDR3 runs 18 residues. Trimming removed 5 bases from V and 4 bases from J; junction bases left unmatched: 17. Germline V gene data show CDR1 as MNHEY and CDR2 as SMNVEV (reference sequence). CDR3 coding DNA: TGTGCCAGCAGTCCAACTAGCGGGGTAATACCGAACCCTTACGAGCAGTACTTC. Translation: CASSPTSGVIPNPYEQYF.

This clone was seen more than once but under ten times. The chain uses TRBV5-4 and TRBJ2-3; 10 positions match TRBD2. Germline CDR1 and CDR2: SGHNT and YYREEE (reference sequence). This CDR3 has 16 amino acids. The J segment lost 2 bases and the V segment lost 2 bases, leaving 5 bases of the junction unmatched. CDR3 residues: CASSFGAGGNTDTQYF. In DNA, the CDR3 is TGTGCCAGCAGCTTCGGAGCGGGAGGGAACACAGATACGCAGTATTTT.

This chain links TRBV9 with TRBJ2-1; D might be TRBD2 (5 bases). Trimming removed 0 bases from V and 0 bases from J, with 7 bases in between. The CDR3 loop spans 15 amino acids. Germline V lookup: CDR1 SGDLS, CDR2 YYNGEE. CDR3 DNA: TGTGCCAGCAGCGTAGAAGCGGACTCCTACAATGAGCAGTTCTTC. Its translation is CASSVEADSYNEQFF.

Worth noting for this clone: At one boundary the junction diverges from the germline segment, which might be a read error. The V gene is TRBV7-9, the J gene TRBJ2-2, with D tentatively TRBD1 (5 bases). The CDR3 totals 15 residues. Germline V CDR1 and CDR2: SEHNR, FQNEAQ (reference sequence). The CDR3 nucleotides are TGTTCCAGCAGCTTAGGGGCCCTGAACACCGGGGAGCTGTTTTTT. It is translated as CSSSLGALNTGELFF.

This clone was recorded once. The CDR3 loop is CASTLSGGRKGNTQYF. CDR3 in DNA: TGTGCCAGCACCCTAAGTGGCGGGAGAAAGGGAAATACGCAGTATTTT. This chain links TRBV28 with TRBJ2-3; 7 bases match TRBD2. The CDR3 totals 16 residues. V was clipped by 7 bases and J by 7 bases; unmatched bases: 17. Germline V gene data show CDR1 as MDHEN and CDR2 as SYDVKM.

V usage is TRBV18 and J usage is TRBJ1-4; D is unresolved. Trimming shortened V by 3 bases and J by 7 bases, and 15 bases separated the two germline ends. The CDR3 has 15 residues. CDR1 is KGHSH, CDR2 LQKENI, per germline. CDR3 protein: CASSPPRPGGEKLFF. The CDR3 DNA is TGTGCCAGCTCACCGCCCAGGCCAGGAGGTGAAAAACTGTTTTTT.